This T cell receptor (beta chain) was captured in a study of shared clonotypes between healthy human individuals. The protocol was immunoSEQ multiplex PCR, while the TCRdb copy is restricted to in-frame clones and leaves out a portion. Of about 2.4 million clones in the sample, approximately 93% were seen once. The V end was cut by 5 bases, the J end by 2 bases, with 8 bases between. The V gene's germline CDR1 is MNHNS and CDR2 SASEGT. This CDR3 comprises 13 residues. This clone was recorded once. The sample contains more than one DNA sequence encoding this CDR3. The receptor comes from a man in his late teens or twenties in good health. Some clones in this sample may be carry-over from other donors' samples. The sequenced sample was naive CD4+ T cells from PBMCs. Subset defined: CD45RA+ positively selected. This chain joins TRBV6-1 and TRBJ2-3; D ambiguous. The CDR3 here is CASSLEYTDTQYF. CDR3 DNA sequence: TGTGCCAGCAGTCTAGAATACACAGATACGCAGTATTTT.